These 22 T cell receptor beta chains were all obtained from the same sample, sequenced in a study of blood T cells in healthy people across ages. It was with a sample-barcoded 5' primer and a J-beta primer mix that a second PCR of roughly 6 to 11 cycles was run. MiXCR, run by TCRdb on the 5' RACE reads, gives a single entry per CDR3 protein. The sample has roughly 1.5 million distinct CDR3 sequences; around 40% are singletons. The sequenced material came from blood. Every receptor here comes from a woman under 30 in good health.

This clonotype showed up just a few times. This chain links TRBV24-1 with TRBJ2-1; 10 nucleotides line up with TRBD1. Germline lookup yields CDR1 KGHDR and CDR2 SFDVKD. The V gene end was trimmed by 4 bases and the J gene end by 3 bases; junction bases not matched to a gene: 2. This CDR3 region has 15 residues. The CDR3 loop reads CATSETGGSYNEQFF. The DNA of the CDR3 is TGTGCCACCAGTGAGACAGGGGGCAGCTACAATGAGCAGTTCTTC.

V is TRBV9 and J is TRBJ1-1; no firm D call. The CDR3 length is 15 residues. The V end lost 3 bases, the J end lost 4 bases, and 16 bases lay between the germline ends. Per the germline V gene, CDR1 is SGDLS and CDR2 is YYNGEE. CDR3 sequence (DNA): TGTGCCAGCAGCGGACCGGGAGGTGGAACCACTGAAGCTTTCTTT. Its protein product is CASSGPGGGTTEAFF.

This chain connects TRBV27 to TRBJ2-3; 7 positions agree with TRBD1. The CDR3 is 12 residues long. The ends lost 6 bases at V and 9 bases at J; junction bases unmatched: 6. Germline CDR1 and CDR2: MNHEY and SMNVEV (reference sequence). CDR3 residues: CASRERTGTQYF. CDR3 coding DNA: TGTGCCAGCAGAGAGAGGACAGGCACGCAGTATTTT.

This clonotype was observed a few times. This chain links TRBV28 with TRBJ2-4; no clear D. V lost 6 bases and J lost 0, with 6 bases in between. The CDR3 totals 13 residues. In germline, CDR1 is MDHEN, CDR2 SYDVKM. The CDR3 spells CASSEIAKNIQYF. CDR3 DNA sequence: TGTGCCAGCAGCGAAATAGCCAAAAACATTCAGTACTTC.

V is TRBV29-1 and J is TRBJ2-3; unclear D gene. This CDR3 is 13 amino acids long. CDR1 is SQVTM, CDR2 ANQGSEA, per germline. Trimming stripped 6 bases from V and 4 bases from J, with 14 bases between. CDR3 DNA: TGCAGCGTCCAGGCAGATTGGGCAGATACGCAGTATTTT. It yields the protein CSVQADWADTQYF.

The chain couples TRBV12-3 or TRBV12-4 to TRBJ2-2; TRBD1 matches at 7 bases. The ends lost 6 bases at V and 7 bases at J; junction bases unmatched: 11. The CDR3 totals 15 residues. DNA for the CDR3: TGTGCCAGCAGCCTTCGGGACAGTAAGGTCGGGGAGCTGTTTTTT. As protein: CASSLRDSKVGELFF.

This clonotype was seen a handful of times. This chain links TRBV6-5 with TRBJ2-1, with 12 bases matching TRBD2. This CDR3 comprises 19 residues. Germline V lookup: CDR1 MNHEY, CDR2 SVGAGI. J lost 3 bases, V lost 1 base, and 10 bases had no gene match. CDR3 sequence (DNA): TGTGCCAGCAGTTACTTTCCTAGCGGGAGGGCGGGTGACTACAATGAGCAGTTCTTC. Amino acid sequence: CASSYFPSGRAGDYNEQFF.

DNA of the CDR3: TGTGCCAGCAGTATATTACAGGGGGACTATGGCTACACCTTC. Its translation is CASSILQGDYGYTF. The V and J genes are TRBV3-1 and TRBJ1-2; 8 nucleotides line up with TRBD1. CDR3 size: 14 residues. Per germline, CDR1 LGHDT and CDR2 YNNKEL (reference sequence). V was pared by 6 bases and J by 3 bases, with 6 bases of the junction left unmatched. Together with reference TRBV3-1 and TRBJ1-2, the CDR3 gives the full variable domain: DTAVSQTPKYLVTQMGNDKSIKCEQNLGHDTMYWYKQDSKKFLKIMFSYNNKELIINETVPNRFSPKSPDKAHLNLHINSLELGDSAVYFCASSILQGDYGYTFGSGTRLTVV.

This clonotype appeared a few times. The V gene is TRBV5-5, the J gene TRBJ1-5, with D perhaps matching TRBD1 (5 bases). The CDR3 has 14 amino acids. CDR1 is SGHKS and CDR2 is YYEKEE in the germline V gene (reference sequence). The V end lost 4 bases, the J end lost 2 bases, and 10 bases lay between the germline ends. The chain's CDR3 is CASSQQGGNQPQHF. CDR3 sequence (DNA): TGTGCCAGCAGCCAGCAGGGTGGCAATCAGCCCCAGCATTTT.

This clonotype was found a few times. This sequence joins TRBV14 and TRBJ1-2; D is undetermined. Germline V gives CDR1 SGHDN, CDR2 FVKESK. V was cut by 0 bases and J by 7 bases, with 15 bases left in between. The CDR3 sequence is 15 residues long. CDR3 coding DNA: TGTGCCAGCAGCCAAGATCTCCGGGGAGTGACTGGCTACACCTTC. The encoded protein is CASSQDLRGVTGYTF.

The CDR3 DNA is TGTGCCAGCAGCTTAGGGCGGCAGGTGATTTACCTCTCCTACAATGAGCAGTTCTTC. Translation: CASSLGRQVIYLSYNEQFF. V gene TRBV7-2 combines with J gene TRBJ2-1; unclear D gene. This CDR3 is 19 amino acids long. Germline CDR1 and CDR2: SGHTA and FQGNSA. V was cut by 1 base and J by 0 bases, with 19 bases left in between.

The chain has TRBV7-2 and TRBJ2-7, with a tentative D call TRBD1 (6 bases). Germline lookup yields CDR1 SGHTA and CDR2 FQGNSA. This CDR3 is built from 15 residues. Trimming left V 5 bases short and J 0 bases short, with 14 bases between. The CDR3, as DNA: TGTGCCAGCAGCGTAGACAGGAAGAGCTCCTACGAGCAGTACTTC. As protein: CASSVDRKSSYEQYF.

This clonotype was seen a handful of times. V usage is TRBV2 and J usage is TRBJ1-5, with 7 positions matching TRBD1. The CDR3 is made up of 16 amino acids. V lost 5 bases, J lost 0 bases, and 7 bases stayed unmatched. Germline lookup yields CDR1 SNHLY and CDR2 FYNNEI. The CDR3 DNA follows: TGTGCCAGCAGTAACACAGGGGCGAATAGCAATCAGCCCCAGCATTTT. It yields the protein CASSNTGANSNQPQHF.

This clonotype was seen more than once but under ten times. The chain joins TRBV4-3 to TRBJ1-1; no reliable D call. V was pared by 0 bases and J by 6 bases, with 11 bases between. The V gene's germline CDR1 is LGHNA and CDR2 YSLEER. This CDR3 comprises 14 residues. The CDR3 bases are TGCGCCAGCAGCCAAGATTCTCGGGGTCCTGAAGCTTTCTTT. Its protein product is CASSQDSRGPEAFF.

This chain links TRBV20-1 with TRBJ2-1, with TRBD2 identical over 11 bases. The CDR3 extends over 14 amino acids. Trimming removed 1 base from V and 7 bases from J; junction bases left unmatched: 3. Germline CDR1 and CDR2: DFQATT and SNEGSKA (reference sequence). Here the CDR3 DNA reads TGCAGTGCTAGAGTAGCGGGGGGGGGAAATGAGCAGTTCTTC. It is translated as CSARVAGGGNEQFF.

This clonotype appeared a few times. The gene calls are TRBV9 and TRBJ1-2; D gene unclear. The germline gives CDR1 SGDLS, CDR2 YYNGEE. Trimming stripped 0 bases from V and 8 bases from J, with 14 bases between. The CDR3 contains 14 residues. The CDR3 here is CASSVDPKPRGYTF. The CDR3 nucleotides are TGTGCCAGCAGCGTAGACCCCAAACCCCGCGGCTACACCTTC.

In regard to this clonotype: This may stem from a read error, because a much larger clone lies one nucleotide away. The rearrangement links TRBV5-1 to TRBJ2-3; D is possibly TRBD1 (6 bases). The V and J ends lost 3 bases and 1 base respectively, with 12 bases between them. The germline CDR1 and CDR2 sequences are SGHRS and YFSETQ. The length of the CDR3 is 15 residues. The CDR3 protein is CASSSEQGGTDTQYF. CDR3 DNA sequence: TGCGCCAGCAGCTCCGAACAGGGCGGCACAGATACGCAGTATTTT.

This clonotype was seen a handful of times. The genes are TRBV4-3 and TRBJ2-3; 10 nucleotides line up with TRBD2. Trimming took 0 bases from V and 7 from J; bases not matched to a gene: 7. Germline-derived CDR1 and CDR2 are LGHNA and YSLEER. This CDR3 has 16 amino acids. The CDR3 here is CASSQDFSGGAYTQYF. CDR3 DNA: TGCGCCAGCAGCCAAGATTTCAGCGGGGGGGCGTATACGCAGTATTTT.

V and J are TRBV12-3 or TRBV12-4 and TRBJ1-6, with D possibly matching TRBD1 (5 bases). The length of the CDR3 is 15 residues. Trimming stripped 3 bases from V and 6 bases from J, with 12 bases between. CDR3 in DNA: TGTGCCAGCAGTTTCACCGGGAGGGGTAATTCACCCCTCCACTTT. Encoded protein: CASSFTGRGNSPLHF.

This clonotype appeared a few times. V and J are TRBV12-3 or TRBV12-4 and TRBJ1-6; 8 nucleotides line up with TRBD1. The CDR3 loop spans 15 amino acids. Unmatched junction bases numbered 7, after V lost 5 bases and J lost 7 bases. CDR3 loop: CASSREGTGNSPLHF. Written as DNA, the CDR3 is TGTGCCAGCAGTCGAGAAGGGACAGGAAATTCACCCCTCCACTTT.

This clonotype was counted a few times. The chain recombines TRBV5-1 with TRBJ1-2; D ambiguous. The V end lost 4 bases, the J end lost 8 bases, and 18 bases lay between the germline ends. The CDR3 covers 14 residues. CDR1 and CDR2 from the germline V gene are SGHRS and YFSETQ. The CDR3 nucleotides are TGCGCCAGCAGCCACGACTTGAACTTAGGAGGCTACACCTTC. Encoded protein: CASSHDLNLGGYTF.

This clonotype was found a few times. In DNA form, the CDR3 reads TGCGCCAGCAGCTTGGGGACAGGGGGTTATTGGCTGTTCTTC. This translates into CASSLGTGGYWLFF. The chain is built from TRBV5-1 and TRBJ2-1; 10 bases map to TRBD1. CDR1 and CDR2 from the germline V gene are SGHRS and YFSETQ. V lost 0 bases, J lost 15 bases, and 9 bases stayed unmatched. The CDR3 contains 14 residues.